The clone carrying this TCR beta chain was counted between two and nine times. As yet, its antigen is unknown. Since all of the isolated RNA was reverse transcribed, expressed TCRB transcripts were what got sequenced. Some 4 million reads were obtained on average from naive, central memory and regulatory T cell samples. Sequencing used immunoSEQ multiplex PCR; TCRdb keeps in-frame clones, though not all of them. This sample has 600,000 or so clones; 9.5% to 15% occur once, and the top ten carry roughly 0.12%. This specimen comes from a study of beta chain features in type 1 diabetes. Overall study results and limits: A potential influence of HLA type upon TCRB rearrangement remained unresolved herein. Patients with Type 1 diabetes showed moderately but significantly shorter TCRB CDR3s in all four CD4+ subsets.

Germline lookup yields CDR1 LNHDA and CDR2 SQIVND (reference sequence). The CDR3 is 15 amino acids. Trimming at V came to 5 bases and at J to 5 bases, leaving 6 bases not matched to a gene. The chain is built from TRBV19 and TRBJ2-5, with 12 positions matching TRBD2. Specimen: naive CD4+ T cells from blood. The TCR was taken from a man aged 30 to 39 with type 1 diabetes. CDR3 nucleotide sequence: TGTGCCAGTAGTTCTAGCGGGGGGGCCGAGGAGACCCAGTACTTC. Translating it yields CASSSSGGAEETQYF.